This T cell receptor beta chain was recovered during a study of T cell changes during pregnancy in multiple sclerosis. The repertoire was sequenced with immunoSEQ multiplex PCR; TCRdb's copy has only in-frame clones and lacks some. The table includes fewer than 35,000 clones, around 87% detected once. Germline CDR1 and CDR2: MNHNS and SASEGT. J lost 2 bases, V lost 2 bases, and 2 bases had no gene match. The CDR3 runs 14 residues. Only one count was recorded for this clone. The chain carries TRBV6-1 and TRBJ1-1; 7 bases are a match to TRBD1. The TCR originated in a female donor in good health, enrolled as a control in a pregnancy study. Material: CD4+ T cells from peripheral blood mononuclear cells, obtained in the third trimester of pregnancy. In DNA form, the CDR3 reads TGTGCCAGCAGTGAAAACAGGGGAAACACTGAAGCTTTCTTT. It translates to CASSENRGNTEAFF.